This T cell receptor beta chain originates from a study of blood T cell repertoires in COVID-19. Study-level information: Sample material is recorded as cDNA or gDNA derived from T cells, B-cell-depleted T cells, or PBMCs.

In the source study's methods: Estimated nucleated cell counts came from reference gene primer amplification. Sequenced by immunoSEQ multiplex PCR; TCRdb stores in-frame clones only, minus some. The V and J calls and clone size come from that table; D and trimming were worked out from the DNA. The table lists 110,000 or so clones, about two thirds of them singletons. This CDR3 is built from 14 residues. Trimming took 3 bases from V and 5 from J; bases not matched to a gene: 6. Per the germline V gene, CDR1 is MNHEY and CDR2 is SVGEGT. This clonotype was sampled from a woman in her thirties or forties with acute or convalescent COVID-19. Sequenced sample: peripheral blood. The chain couples TRBV6-2 or TRBV6-3 to TRBJ1-2; TRBD1 aligns across 7 bases. The CDR3 bases are TGTGCCAGCAGTTATGGTACAGGGGTTTATGGCTACACCTTC. Its translation is CASSYGTGVYGYTF.